The 18 T cell receptor beta chains in this list originate from one sample, sequenced in a study of T cell clonality in common variable immunodeficiency. This table comes from immunoSEQ multiplex PCR, and its TCRdb copy is limited to in-frame clones, with some not included. The specimen has some 39,000 clones, none found just once. Sequencing input: peripheral blood mononuclear cells. Receptors originate from a person aged 18 to 70 in good health.

This clone has at least ten counts. The CDR3 DNA, read in part, is TGCGCCAGCAGCTCGGGACTAGCGGGAGGGGGGCACACAGATACG. Amino acids: CASSSGLAGGGHTDT. The full CDR3 protein reads CASSSGLAGGGHTDTQYF. The genes are TRBV5-1 and TRBJ2-3; TRBD2 agrees at 16 bases. The read comes to an end 3 residues before the CDR3 does, leaving the germline J gene to fill in the end. This CDR3 comprises 18 residues. With V trimmed by 3 bases and J by 2 bases, 6 bases remained unmatched. Germline V CDR1 and CDR2: SGHRS, YFSETQ.

There are many counts of this clone. Read coverage stops 3 residues before the CDR3 terminus; the germline J gene supplies the remainder. This chain uses TRBV4-1 with TRBJ2-6, with D hard to call. The CDR3 is 13 residues long. The V and J ends lost 0 bases and 7 bases respectively, with 4 bases between them. Germline V gene sequence: CDR1 MGHRA, CDR2 YSYEKL. The CDR3 is CASSQDIANVLTF. CDR3 DNA, as far as it was read: TGCGCCAGCAGCCAAGATATTGCCAACGTC.

This clone has at least ten counts. Sequencing ends 3 residues short of the CDR3 end; the germline J gene provides the rest. This rearrangement joins TRBV5-1 to TRBJ2-1; 8 bases fit TRBD1. The V gene's germline CDR1 is SGHRS and CDR2 YFSETQ. The CDR3 is 14 amino acids. Unmatched junction bases numbered 3, after V lost 0 bases and J lost 7 bases. The CDR3 here is CASSLGQGMNEQFF. The DNA read from the CDR3 is TGCGCCAGCAGCTTGGGACAGGGGATGAATGAG.

This clone appeared many times. The read halts 3 residues ahead of the CDR3 end, with the missing end drawn from the germline J gene. J is TRBJ2-3 and V is TRBV27; D unresolved. Trimming removed 2 bases from V and 3 bases from J, with 6 bases in between. This CDR3 comprises 13 residues. Looked up from germline, CDR1 is MNHEY and CDR2 is SMNVEV (reference sequence). The DNA read from the CDR3 is TGTGCCAGCAGTTTAATAGTTACAGATACG. Residues: CASSLIVTDT. The entire CDR3 protein reads CASSLIVTDTQYF.

Many counts were recorded for this clone. Read coverage stops 3 residues before the CDR3 terminus; the germline J gene supplies the remainder. This rearrangement joins TRBV20-1 to TRBJ2-7, with no clear D. In germline, CDR1 is DFQATT, CDR2 SNEGSKA (reference sequence). The V end was cut by 2 bases, the J end by 3 bases, with 11 bases between. The CDR3 runs 13 residues. CDR3 in amino acids: CSARQAAIYEQYF. The CDR3 DNA, read in part, is TGCAGTGCTAGACAGGCAGCCATCTACGAG.

This clone came up a few times. With the read ending 3 residues before the CDR3 end, the germline J gene is used to fill in that end. V gene TRBV5-5 combines with J gene TRBJ1-4; D perhaps matches TRBD1 (6 bases). The CDR3 runs to 15 residues. The germline gives CDR1 SGHKS, CDR2 YYEKEE (reference sequence). This chain's CDR3 is CASSLHHRDNSPLFF. CDR3 bases read: TGTGCCAGCAGCTTGCACCACAGGGATAATTCACCA.

At least ten counts were recorded for this clone. Incomplete CDR3 DNA: TGTGCCAGCAGCTTAGAATCAAGGGGAATCTACGAG. Amino acid sequence: CASSLESRGIYE. The whole CDR3 region reads CASSLESRGIYEQYF. This chain uses TRBV7-8 with TRBJ2-7; maybe TRBD1 (5 bases). The CDR3 end falls 3 residues outside the read, so it is completed with the germline J gene. The CDR3 has 15 amino acids. With 1 base removed from V and 3 bases from J, the gap between germline ends came to 13 bases. Germline-derived CDR1 and CDR2 are SGHVS and FQNEAQ.

This clone was seen ten or more times. The read halts 3 residues ahead of the CDR3 end, with the missing end drawn from the germline J gene. The chain carries TRBV10-3 and TRBJ2-1; TRBD2 matches at 10 bases. Germline V gene sequence: CDR1 ENHRY, CDR2 SYGVKD. Trimming removed 4 bases from V and 0 bases from J; junction bases left unmatched: 6. The CDR3 totals 17 residues. The CDR3 region is CAISAASGGSSYNEQFF. The CDR3 bases that were read are TGTGCCATCAGTGCGGCTAGCGGGGGAAGCTCCTACAATGAG.

This clone was detected ten times or more. The read gets to within 3 residues of the CDR3 end, and the germline J gene fills in the rest. V gene TRBV19 combines with J gene TRBJ2-7; TRBD2 matches at 9 bases. Germline lookup yields CDR1 LNHDA and CDR2 SQIVND (reference sequence). Trimming removed 11 bases from V and 5 bases from J; junction bases left unmatched: 25. The CDR3 runs 18 residues. The CDR3 spells CAFPSAGLAPGRGDEQYF. The part of the CDR3 DNA that was read is TGTGCCTTTCCGTCCGCCGGACTAGCGCCCGGACGAGGTGACGAG.

This clone showed up many times. The read ends 3 residues shy of where the CDR3 ends; the end is completed using the germline J gene. The V call is TRBV20-1, the J call TRBJ2-7; TRBD2 matches at 7 bases. The CDR3 spans 16 residues. Germline assignment: CDR1 DFQATT and CDR2 SNEGSKA (reference sequence). Unmatched junction bases numbered 16, after V lost 3 bases and J lost 5 bases. The CDR3 loop reads CSARGGGGFGYDEQYF. Partial CDR3 DNA: TGCAGTGCTAGGGGCGGGGGAGGGTTTGGGTATGACGAG.

This clone was picked up many times. CDR3 sequence: CASQEANYGYTF. The part of the CDR3 DNA that was read is TGTGCCAGTCAGGAGGCTAACTATGGC. The chain employs TRBV28 and TRBJ1-2; D unresolved. The CDR3 end is not reached by the read, which stops 3 residues before it; the germline J gene fills it in. This CDR3 is 12 amino acids long. Trimming cost V 9 bases and J 0 bases, with 8 bases left between them. Germline CDR1 is MDHEN and CDR2 is SYDVKM.

This clone was detected many times. The read falls 3 residues short of the CDR3 end, and the missing part is taken from the germline J gene. The chain has TRBV5-1 and TRBJ2-3, with D tentatively TRBD2 (6 bases). This CDR3 is built from 15 residues. In germline, CDR1 is SGHRS, CDR2 YFSETQ. V was pared by 5 bases and J by 0 bases, with 13 bases between. CDR3 protein: CASRVSGSSTDTQYF. The CDR3 DNA, read in part, is TGCGCCAGCAGAGTTAGCGGATCTAGCACAGATACG.

Partial CDR3 DNA: TGTGCCAGCAGCTTAGCCCCTCCCGGGACAAGCTCCTACGAC. Protein sequence: CASSLAPPGTSSYD. The whole CDR3 protein reads CASSLAPPGTSSYDYTF. This chain connects TRBV7-2 to TRBJ1-2, with D possibly matching TRBD1 (6 bases). Read sequence stops 3 residues before the CDR3 end, and the germline J gene provides the missing end. The V gene's germline CDR1 is SGHTA and CDR2 FQGNSA. The CDR3 is made up of 17 amino acids.

At least ten counts were recorded for this clone. Sequencing ends 3 residues short of the CDR3 end; the germline J gene provides the rest. The chain couples TRBV20-1 to TRBJ2-7; the match to TRBD2 covers 9 bases. Trimming removed 6 bases from V and 5 bases from J; junction bases left unmatched: 11. The CDR3 is made up of 14 amino acids. The V gene's germline CDR1 is DFQATT and CDR2 SNEGSKA (reference sequence). This CDR3 reads CSAPGQREVNEQYF. Partial CDR3 DNA: TGCAGTGCGCCGGGCCAGCGGGAGGTCAACGAG.

In its sample, this clone was seen many times. The read comes to an end 3 residues before the CDR3 does, leaving the germline J gene to fill in the end. The chain links TRBV18 to TRBJ1-4; no clear D. The CDR3 covers 15 residues. Looked up from germline, CDR1 is KGHSH and CDR2 is LQKENI. Trimming left V 3 bases short and J 1 base short, with 9 bases between. This chain's CDR3 is CASSPRTGTNEKLFF. CDR3 DNA, as far as it was read: TGTGCCAGCTCACCGAGAACGGGAACTAATGAAAAA. Using reference TRBV18 and TRBJ1-4 for the parts outside the CDR3, the full variable domain is NAGVMQNPRHLVRRRGQEARLRCSPMKGHSHVYWYRQLPEEGLKFMVYLQKENIIDESGMPKERFSAEFPKEGPSILRIQQVVRGDSAAYFCASSPRTGTNEKLFFGSGTQLSVL.

Comment on this clone: The read falls 3 residues short of the CDR3 end, and the missing part is taken from the germline J gene. This sequence joins TRBV6-4 and TRBJ2-2; D possibly corresponds to TRBD1 (5 bases). The CDR3 totals 16 residues. Germline V gives CDR1 MRHNA, CDR2 SNTAGT. The CDR3 reads CASRGRGRVGCEKLFF. The covered CDR3 bases are TGTGCCAGTAGAGGAAGGGGCCGGGTAGGTTGTGAAAAG.

This clone was counted ten times or more. The read ends 3 residues shy of where the CDR3 ends; the end is completed using the germline J gene. The chain has TRBV5-1 and TRBJ2-7; TRBD1 agrees at 11 bases. Germline V CDR1 and CDR2: SGHRS, YFSETQ. The junction had 4 bases not matched to a gene; V was cut back by 0 bases and J by 2 bases. This CDR3 region has 16 residues. This CDR3 is CASSLGGTGGPYEQYF. The sequenced CDR3 bases are TGCGCCAGCAGCTTGGGCGGGACAGGGGGACCCTACGAG.

This clone appeared many times. CDR3 bases read: TGTGCCAGCAGTTCATCAGAAGCAACTAATGAAAAA. Protein sequence: CASSSSEATNEK. The CDR3, in full, reads CASSSSEATNEKLFF. The genes are TRBV28 and TRBJ1-4; D ambiguous. The missing CDR3 end, 3 residues past where the read stops, is filled in from the germline J gene. CDR1 is MDHEN and CDR2 is SYDVKM in the germline V gene. V shed 4 bases and J shed 0 bases, with 9 bases lying between them. The CDR3 is 15 amino acids.